Below, 24 T cell receptor beta chains from the same sample are listed, as sequenced in a study of cytomegalovirus exposure and HLA in healthy donors. Primers: 60 Vbeta forward and 13 Jbeta reverse. Profiling relied on immunoSEQ multiplex PCR, and the TCRdb table lists in-frame clones only, not all of them. The sample records 150,000 to 200,000 clones, 65% to 90% being singletons. What was sequenced was PBMCs. The source is a man in his fifties in good health and CMV-seropositive.

The genes are TRBV7-6 and TRBJ1-5; possibly TRBD1 for D (5 bases). The CDR3 spans 14 residues. The V and J ends lost 2 bases and 3 bases respectively, with 8 bases between them. Germline V gene sequence: CDR1 SGHVS, CDR2 FNYEAQ. In DNA, the CDR3 is TGTGCCAGCAGCTTAAGGGGTCCCAATCAGCCCCAGCATTTT. This sequence encodes CASSLRGPNQPQHF.

The rearrangement joins TRBV7-2 to TRBJ1-3, with TRBD1 as a possible D gene (5 bases). Germline loops: CDR1 SGHTA, CDR2 FQGNSA. The V and J ends lost 3 bases and 1 base respectively, with 7 bases between them. This CDR3 has 14 residues. The CDR3 loop reads CASSFGGSGNTIYF. Here the CDR3 DNA reads TGTGCCAGCAGCTTCGGGGGATCTGGAAACACCATATATTTT. Full variable domain (rest looked up from reference TRBV7-2 and TRBJ1-3): GAGVSQSPSNKVTEKGKDVELRCDPISGHTALYWYRQSLGQGLEFLIYFQGNSAPDKSGLPSDRFSAERTGGSVSTLTIQRTQQEDSAVYLCASSFGGSGNTIYFGEGSWLTVV.

The chain uses TRBV19 and TRBJ1-5; D not resolved. Trimming pared 7 bases from V and 4 bases from J, leaving 14 bases between. The CDR3 has 14 amino acids. Germline CDR1 is LNHDA and CDR2 is SQIVND (reference sequence). The CDR3 spells CASMGPSANQPQHF. The CDR3 coding sequence is TGTGCCAGTATGGGCCCCTCTGCAAATCAGCCCCAGCATTTT. Full variable domain (missing parts from reference TRBV19 and TRBJ1-5): DGGITQSPKYLFRKEGQNVTLSCEQNLNHDAMYWYRQDPGQGLRLIYYSQIVNDFQKGDIAEGYSVSREKKESFPLTVTSAQKNPTAFYLCASMGPSANQPQHFGDGTRLSIL.

The gene calls are TRBV29-1 and TRBJ2-5; maybe TRBD2 (6 bases). Germline CDR1 and CDR2: SQVTM and ANQGSEA. V was pared by 5 bases and J by 5 bases, with 21 bases between. The CDR3 is made up of 15 amino acids. CDR3 in amino acids: CSVRLPIGGTETQYF. The CDR3 DNA follows: TGCAGCGTTCGGCTCCCCATTGGAGGGACGGAGACCCAGTACTTC.

This chain connects TRBV29-1 to TRBJ1-2; D gene ambiguous. The germline CDR1 and CDR2 sequences are SQVTM and ANQGSEA. V shed 2 bases and J shed 2 bases, with 6 bases lying between them. The CDR3 has 12 amino acids. The CDR3 region is CSVETANYGYTF. The CDR3 coding sequence is TGCAGCGTTGAAACAGCCAACTATGGCTACACCTTC.

The rearrangement uses TRBV4-2 and TRBJ2-7; TRBD1 is a possible D gene (5 bases). V shed 6 bases and J shed 5 bases, with 17 bases lying between them. This CDR3 comprises 14 residues. Per germline, CDR1 LGHNA and CDR2 YNFKEQ. The CDR3 nucleotides are TGTGCCAGCAGTCCTGGCCAGGGATGGAACGAGCAGTACTTC. Its protein is CASSPGQGWNEQYF.

The chain combines TRBV5-6 with TRBJ2-1; tentatively, D is TRBD2 (7 bases). V lost 9 bases to trimming and J lost 8 bases, with 15 bases between them. This CDR3 comprises 12 residues. The germline gives CDR1 SGHDT, CDR2 YYEEEE. CDR3 sequence reads: CATGGGIDEQFF. CDR3 DNA: TGTGCCACGGGGGGCGGGATAGATGAGCAGTTCTTC.

The chain employs TRBV7-9 and TRBJ1-6; tentatively, D is TRBD1 (6 bases). Between the trimmed V and J ends, which lost 5 bases and 5 bases, there was a span of 13 bases. Germline values: CDR1 SEHNR, CDR2 FQNEAQ (reference sequence). There are 15 residues in the CDR3. As DNA, the CDR3 is TGTGCCAGCAGCCCAGGGGATTCGAATAATTCACCCCTCCACTTT. As protein: CASSPGDSNNSPLHF.

This chain joins TRBV6-5 and TRBJ1-2; D might be TRBD1 (6 bases). V was pared by 6 bases and J by 5 bases, with 19 bases between. Germline lookup yields CDR1 MNHEY and CDR2 SVGAGI. The CDR3 length is 15 residues. This CDR3 reads CASSSGGRGYYGYTF. The CDR3, as DNA: TGTGCCAGCAGCTCCGGCGGCAGGGGATATTATGGCTACACCTTC.

The chain uses TRBV5-4 and TRBJ2-2; the match to TRBD2 covers 7 bases. V gave up 2 bases and J gave up 6 bases; unmatched junction bases: 10. CDR3 size: 16 residues. Germline V gene data show CDR1 as SGHNT and CDR2 as YYREEE (reference sequence). The CDR3 spells CASSLGSGSYPGELFF. In DNA, the CDR3 is TGTGCCAGCAGCTTAGGTAGCGGGTCGTACCCCGGGGAGCTGTTTTTT. The full variable domain, its missing parts supplied by reference TRBV5-4 and TRBJ2-2, is ETGVTQSPTHLIKTRGQQVTLRCSSQSGHNTVSWYQQALGQGPQFIFQYYREEENGRGNFPPRFSGLQFPNYSSELNVNALELDDSALYLCASSLGSGSYPGELFFGEGSRLTVL.

This clone is a singleton in its sample. V usage is TRBV5-1 and J usage is TRBJ1-6; no firm D call. The length of the CDR3 is 17 residues. Germline V gene data show CDR1 as SGHRS and CDR2 as YFSETQ. Trimming left V 1 base short and J 1 base short, with 12 bases between. The chain's CDR3 is CASSLLSGESYNSPLHF. CDR3 coding DNA: TGCGCCAGCAGCTTGCTCTCCGGGGAATCCTATAATTCACCCCTCCACTTT.

The CDR3 nucleotides are TGTGCCAGCAGCTTGTTGGGGGGAAACACAGATACGCAGTATTTT. Translating gives CASSLLGGNTDTQYF. The chain is built from TRBV5-4 and TRBJ2-3, with D maybe TRBD2 (6 bases). CDR3 length: 15 residues. V lost 1 base and J lost 2, with 11 bases in between. CDR1 SGHNT and CDR2 YYREEE come from the germline V gene (reference sequence).

V is TRBV5-1 and J is TRBJ2-5; TRBD2 agrees at 8 bases. The germline V gene encodes CDR1 SGHRS and CDR2 YFSETQ. Unmatched junction bases numbered 2, after V lost 3 bases and J lost 1 base. This CDR3 is 14 amino acids long. DNA of the CDR3: TGCGCCAGCAGCTCAGGGACTAGCCAAGAGACCCAGTACTTC. Translating gives CASSSGTSQETQYF.

In its sample, this clone was seen once. This chain uses TRBV7-9 with TRBJ2-2; 7 nucleotides match TRBD1. The CDR3 has 14 residues. Germline V CDR1 and CDR2: SEHNR, FQNEAQ (reference sequence). V lost 4 bases and J lost 11; bases outside the gene matches: 10. The CDR3 sequence is CASSSFGTVQELFF. CDR3 DNA sequence: TGTGCCAGCAGCTCCTTTGGGACAGTTCAAGAGCTGTTTTTT.

The chain combines TRBV6-1 with TRBJ2-2; 7 nucleotides match TRBD1. The V and J ends lost 5 bases and 6 bases, in that order; junction bases with no gene match: 9. Germline assignment: CDR1 MNHNS and CDR2 SASEGT. This CDR3 region has 15 residues. CDR3 nucleotide sequence: TGTGCCAGCAGTCTTCCCGGCCAGGGGGCCGGGGAGCTGTTTTTT. The encoded protein is CASSLPGQGAGELFF.

V and J are TRBV18 and TRBJ1-4, with D perhaps TRBD1 (5 bases). The germline V gene has CDR1 KGHSH and CDR2 LQKENI. Trimming removed 3 bases from V and 6 bases from J, with 11 bases in between. The CDR3 contains 14 residues. In nucleotides, the CDR3 is TGTGCCAGCTCACCGGGGCCTGCTTATGAAAAACTGTTTTTT. It yields the protein CASSPGPAYEKLFF.

The chain joins TRBV30 to TRBJ2-2; perhaps TRBD2 as D (5 bases). V gave up 0 bases and J gave up 6 bases, with 11 bases separating them. The germline V gene encodes CDR1 GTSNPN and CDR2 SVGIG (reference sequence). The CDR3 runs 14 residues. This chain's CDR3 is CAWSVRQRAGELFF. The CDR3, as DNA: TGTGCCTGGAGTGTAAGGCAGAGGGCCGGGGAGCTGTTTTTT.

This sequence joins TRBV2 and TRBJ1-2; a weak D match, TRBD1 (6 bases). The CDR3 spans 15 residues. Germline CDR1 and CDR2: SNHLY and FYNNEI. V shed 3 bases and J shed 0 bases, with 11 bases lying between them. The CDR3 region has the DNA TGTGCCAGCAGTGATCCAGGGGCTGCTAACTATGGCTACACCTTC. Its translation is CASSDPGAANYGYTF.

This clone was seen only once. The V and J genes are TRBV25-1 and TRBJ2-7, with 9 positions matching TRBD2. This CDR3 region has 16 residues. CDR1 MGHDK and CDR2 SYGVNS come from the germline V gene. The J segment lost 4 bases and the V segment lost 4 bases, leaving 11 bases of the junction unmatched. The CDR3 is CASSVGREGRGYEQYV. CDR3 coding DNA: TGTGCCAGCAGTGTGGGGCGGGAGGGCCGGGGATACGAGCAGTACGTC.

The chain is built from TRBV18 and TRBJ2-3; maybe TRBD2 (6 bases). There are 15 residues in the CDR3. CDR1 and CDR2 from the germline V gene are KGHSH and LQKENI. V dropped 1 base and J dropped 0 bases, with 8 bases sitting between them. The CDR3 bases are TGTGCCAGCTCACCACTTAGCGGCAGCACAGATACGCAGTATTTT. This gives the protein CASSPLSGSTDTQYF.

The table lists this clone with many counts. This chain uses TRBV7-6 with TRBJ1-1; D might be TRBD1 (5 bases). The CDR3 covers 14 residues. CDR1 SGHVS and CDR2 FNYEAQ come from the germline V gene. Trimming cost V 0 bases and J 4 bases, with 9 bases left between them. The CDR3 spells CASSLARASTEAFF. The CDR3 DNA sequence: TGTGCCAGCAGCTTAGCCAGGGCGAGCACTGAAGCTTTCTTT.

This chain connects TRBV5-1 to TRBJ2-1; 9 positions agree with TRBD2. Germline V gene lookup returns CDR1 SGHRS and CDR2 YFSETQ. With 2 bases clipped from V and 4 bases from J, the junction kept 4 bases outside the gene matches. The CDR3 loop spans 15 amino acids. This CDR3 reads CASSLDSGGYNEQFF. For the CDR3, the DNA is TGCGCCAGCAGCTTAGATAGCGGGGGTTACAATGAGCAGTTCTTC.

V is TRBV5-1 and J is TRBJ2-7; no reliable D call. Germline-derived CDR1 and CDR2 are SGHRS and YFSETQ. Trimming left V 4 bases short and J 6 bases short, with 11 bases between. The CDR3 sequence is 12 residues long. Here the CDR3 DNA reads TGCGCCAGCAGCGTCACAGAATCCGAGCAGTACTTC. Protein product: CASSVTESEQYF.

The rearrangement joins TRBV9 to TRBJ1-2; no definite D call. The germline CDR1 and CDR2 sequences are SGDLS and YYNGEE. With 4 bases removed from V and 7 bases from J, the gap between germline ends came to 14 bases. The CDR3 consists of 13 residues. The CDR3, as DNA: TGTGCCAGCAGCCCTAAGAAGGAGGGTGGCTACACCTTC. Protein: CASSPKKEGGYTF.